These 18 T cell receptor beta chains originate from one sample sequenced in a study of CD8 T cells in ankylosing spondylitis. Antigens of these TCRs are unknown. Study results and caveats: Within ankylosing spondylitis blood, a TCR beta motif made up of eight or nine highly homologous variants appeared to be characteristic.

TCRdb ran MiXCR on the 5' RACE reads and lists one entry per CDR3 protein. The sample contains roughly 400,000 distinct CDR3 sequences, approximately 20% of which appear only once. The sample was blood, either unsorted or a sorted T cell fraction (not recorded which). The origin of the receptors is a male donor with ankylosing spondylitis.

Only a few counts were recorded for this clonotype. The chain employs TRBV6-4 and TRBJ2-7, with 9 bases matching TRBD2. The trim removed 6 bases at V and 7 bases at J, leaving 16 bases unmatched. CDR3 length: 16 amino acids. Germline V lookup: CDR1 MRHNA, CDR2 SNTAGT. For the CDR3, the DNA is TGTGCCAGCAGCGCCAGGGCTAGCGGGGTCCCGGGGGAGCAGTACTTC. This codes for CASSARASGVPGEQYF.

This chain joins TRBV6-4 and TRBJ1-2, with D unclear. CDR3 length: 13 amino acids. V lost 2 bases to trimming and J lost 1 base, with 5 bases between them. Germline V gene data show CDR1 as MRHNA and CDR2 as SNTAGT. The CDR3 here is CASSDGVNYGYTF. The CDR3 nucleotides read TGTGCCAGCAGTGACGGCGTTAACTATGGCTACACCTTC.

This clonotype has more than one count but fewer than ten. The J gene is TRBJ2-3, the V gene TRBV5-1; D gene uncertain. Deletions cut 4 bases from V and 4 bases from J, with 10 bases between. The CDR3 contains 13 residues. Germline CDR1 is SGHRS and CDR2 is YFSETQ. As DNA, the CDR3 is TGCGCCAGCAGCATGTCACGGTCAGATACGCAGTATTTT. Its protein is CASSMSRSDTQYF. The variable domain in full, completed from reference TRBV5-1 and TRBJ2-3, reads KAGVTQTPRYLIKTRGQQVTLSCSPISGHRSVSWYQQTPGQGLQFLFEYFSETQRNKGNFPGRFSGRQFSNSRSEMNVSTLELGDSALYLCASSMSRSDTQYFGPGTRLTVL.

This clonotype was observed many times. The chain couples TRBV27 to TRBJ2-5; 10 bases are a match to TRBD1. Germline V CDR1 and CDR2: MNHEY, SMNVEV (reference sequence). The CDR3 length is 14 residues. After removal of 5 bases from V and 6 bases from J, the junction contained 6 bases not matched to a gene. CDR3 nucleotides: TGTGCCAGCAGTCGACAGGGGGCTGGGAAGACCCAGTACTTC. Amino acids: CASSRQGAGKTQYF.

The rearrangement links TRBV6-2 or TRBV6-3 to TRBJ2-7; D unresolved. The germline CDR1 and CDR2 sequences are MNHEY and SVGEGT. The V end was cut by 6 bases, the J end by 0 bases, with 9 bases between. The CDR3 runs 13 residues. The CDR3: CASRMTGSYEQYF. CDR3 coding DNA: TGTGCCAGCAGAATGACCGGCTCCTACGAGCAGTACTTC.

V is TRBV6-2 or TRBV6-3 and J is TRBJ2-3; maybe TRBD2 (5 bases). The CDR3 spans 15 residues. Trimming left V 6 bases short and J 4 bases short, with 17 bases between. The germline V gene has CDR1 MNHEY and CDR2 SVGEGT. This chain's CDR3 is CASSLLVAAADTQYF. The DNA of the CDR3 is TGTGCCAGCAGCCTACTAGTTGCCGCCGCAGATACGCAGTATTTT.

The CDR3 nucleotides are TGTGCCAGCAGCGTCCGGGACGTGAGCTCCTATAATTCACCCCTCCACTTT. This gives the protein CASSVRDVSSYNSPLHF. V usage is TRBV11-2 and J usage is TRBJ1-6; D possibly corresponds to TRBD1 (5 bases). The V end lost 5 bases, the J end lost 0 bases, and 14 bases lay between the germline ends. Germline loops: CDR1 SGHAT, CDR2 FQNNGV. This CDR3 has 17 residues.

The chain employs TRBV12-5 and TRBJ2-7; D might be TRBD1 (6 bases). Trimming removed 6 bases at V and 5 bases at J, with 20 bases between. The CDR3 totals 15 residues. Germline V gives CDR1 LGHNT, CDR2 FRNRAP. In nucleotides, the CDR3 is TGTGCTAGTGGCCCGTCGGTATTGGCAGGGGACGAGCAGTACTTC. Amino acid sequence: CASGPSVLAGDEQYF.

The chain carries TRBV14 and TRBJ2-2; TRBD2 aligns across 10 bases. The ends lost 0 bases at V and 0 bases at J; junction bases unmatched: 13. CDR1 and CDR2 (germline): SGHDN, FVKESK. The CDR3 is 21 amino acids. CDR3 sequence reads: CASSQEMKAGGPGSNTGELFF. As DNA, the CDR3 is TGTGCCAGCAGCCAAGAAATGAAAGCGGGAGGGCCCGGTTCGAACACCGGGGAGCTGTTTTTT.

This clonotype was counted a few times. The gene calls are TRBV28 and TRBJ2-3; 8 nucleotides align to TRBD2. Looked up from germline, CDR1 is MDHEN and CDR2 is SYDVKM. The CDR3 spans 18 residues. With 5 bases clipped from V and 4 bases from J, the junction kept 17 bases outside the gene matches. This CDR3 reads CASSPLGLGGRVADTQYF. The CDR3 bases are TGTGCCAGCAGTCCCCTGGGACTAGGCGGTCGTGTGGCAGATACGCAGTATTTT. Full variable domain (missing parts from reference TRBV28 and TRBJ2-3): DVKVTQSSRYLVKRTGEKVFLECVQDMDHENMFWYRQDPGLGLRLIYFSYDVKMKEKGDIPEGYSVSREKKERFSLILESASTNQTSMYLCASSPLGLGGRVADTQYFGPGTRLTVL.

This clonotype was counted a few times. The rearrangement joins TRBV29-1 to TRBJ2-1; the D is unclear. CDR3 length: 11 residues. The V end lost 2 bases, the J end lost 15 bases, and 14 bases lay between the germline ends. Germline V gene sequence: CDR1 SQVTM, CDR2 ANQGSEA. The CDR3 DNA reads TGCAGCGTTGAACTGGCTGGAGACCCGTTCTTC. It translates to CSVELAGDPFF.

This chain joins TRBV30 and TRBJ2-2; 7 bases are a match to TRBD1. After removal of 3 bases from V and 4 bases from J, the junction contained 5 bases not matched to a gene. This CDR3 is 14 amino acids long. CDR1 is GTSNPN and CDR2 is SVGIG in the germline V gene (reference sequence). CDR3 sequence reads: CAWRKQGFTGELFF. The CDR3 DNA is TGTGCCTGGAGAAAACAGGGGTTCACCGGGGAGCTGTTTTTT.

This clonotype was seen only a few times. The CDR3 is CASSTGLAEFTDTQYF. The CDR3 nucleotides are TGCGCCAGCAGCACGGGACTAGCGGAATTCACAGATACGCAGTATTTT. The chain uses TRBV5-1 and TRBJ2-3; 11 nucleotides agree with TRBD2. V gave up 4 bases and J gave up 2 bases; unmatched junction bases: 6. Per the germline V gene, CDR1 is SGHRS and CDR2 is YFSETQ. This CDR3 region has 16 residues.

This rearrangement joins TRBV19 to TRBJ2-1; D unresolved. V lost 6 bases and J 9 bases, leaving 12 bases between the germline ends. The CDR3 loop spans 12 amino acids. CDR1 LNHDA and CDR2 SQIVND come from the germline V gene (reference sequence). The CDR3 protein is CASSETASEQFF. The CDR3 nucleotides read TGTGCCAGTAGCGAAACAGCGAGTGAGCAGTTCTTC. Full variable domain (missing parts from reference TRBV19 and TRBJ2-1): DGGITQSPKYLFRKEGQNVTLSCEQNLNHDAMYWYRQDPGQGLRLIYYSQIVNDFQKGDIAEGYSVSREKKESFPLTVTSAQKNPTAFYLCASSETASEQFFGPGTRLTVL.

The sample holds a few counts of this clonotype. The V gene is TRBV3-1, the J gene TRBJ2-7; D call uncertain. This CDR3 is built from 14 residues. Deletions cut 4 bases from V and 9 bases from J, with 19 bases between. Germline CDR1 and CDR2: LGHDT and YNNKEL (reference sequence). CDR3 sequence (DNA): TGTGCCAGCAGCCCGACACCCTTGGGTGCCGTGCAGTACTTC. This translates into CASSPTPLGAVQYF.

This clonotype showed up just a few times. This chain connects TRBV9 to TRBJ2-1; D remains unclear. The CDR3 totals 14 residues. From germline, CDR1 is SGDLS and CDR2 YYNGEE. V was clipped by 1 base and J by 7 bases, with 12 bases between them. DNA of the CDR3: TGTGCCAGCAGCGTATTAGGCAGTTCGAATGAGCAGTTCTTC. Encoded protein: CASSVLGSSNEQFF.

This clonotype came up many times. This rearrangement joins TRBV28 to TRBJ2-7, with D unresolved. Per germline, CDR1 MDHEN and CDR2 SYDVKM. There are 12 residues in the CDR3. V lost 4 bases and J lost 6, with 10 bases in between. Written as DNA, the CDR3 is TGTGCCAGCAGTTGGGAATGGGGCGAGCAGTACTTC. Translated, it gives CASSWEWGEQYF. Combining the CDR3 with reference TRBV28 and TRBJ2-7 gives the whole variable domain DVKVTQSSRYLVKRTGEKVFLECVQDMDHENMFWYRQDPGLGLRLIYFSYDVKMKEKGDIPEGYSVSREKKERFSLILESASTNQTSMYLCASSWEWGEQYFGPGTRLTVT.

This clonotype was seen a handful of times. The chain joins TRBV12-3 or TRBV12-4 to TRBJ1-2, with TRBD1 matching 8 bases. V shed 6 bases and J 3 bases; nucleotides not matched to a gene: 9. CDR3 size: 15 residues. Here the CDR3 DNA reads TGTGCCAGCAGAGACAACAGACAGGGGTACTATGGCTACACCTTC. It encodes CASRDNRQGYYGYTF.